These T cell receptor beta chains were read from a single sample in a study of T cells in Graves' hyperthyroidism and ophthalmopathy. TCRdb reprocessed the multiplex PCR reads with MiXCR, giving one entry per CDR3 protein. The sample has fewer than 400,000 distinct CDR3 sequences, about an eighth seen once. Material: blood. These receptors all come from a man aged 50-59 years with Graves' ophthalmopathy. Both conserved end residues are part of each CDR3. D genes are given only for firm matches. A row's size may be missing; if present it is once, few, many or a size class.

J,size,D,V,CDR3,DNA
TRBJ1-5,few,.,TRBV29-1,CSVSGQTSNQPQHF,TGCAGCGTTTCGGGACAAACAAGCAATCAGCCCCAGCATTTT
TRBJ2-2,many,TRBD1,TRBV6-1,CASSATGGGTGELFF,TGTGCCAGCAGTGCCACAGGGGGCGGCACCGGGGAGCTGTTTTTT
TRBJ1-3,many,TRBD1,TRBV2,CASSLDRASGNTIYF,TGTGCCAGCAGCCTAGACAGGGCCTCTGGAAACACCATATATTTT
TRBJ2-5,.,.,TRBV14,CASSVGKTQYF,TGTGCCAGCAGCGTGGGAAAGACCCAGTACTTC
TRBJ2-3,few,TRBD2,TRBV12-3/TRBV12-4,CASIYLAGGFTDTQYF,TGTGCCAGCATATATTTAGCGGGAGGGTTCACAGATACGCAGTATTTT
TRBJ2-1,.,.,TRBV4-1,CASSPIGNEQFF,TGCGCCAGCAGCCCAATAGGAAATGAGCAGTTCTTC
TRBJ2-3,many,.,TRBV7-8,CASSNRDLASTDTQYF,TGTGCCAGCAGCAACCGGGACCTTGCTAGCACAGATACGCAGTATTTT
TRBJ2-5,many,.,TRBV18,CASSPRGGETQYF,TGTGCCAGCAGCCCCAGGGGCGGGGAGACCCAGTACTTC
TRBJ2-3,.,.,TRBV5-8,CASSLVGGGLGTDTQYF,TGCGCCAGCAGCTTGGTGGGAGGGGGTTTGGGCACAGATACGCAGTATTTT
TRBJ2-7,.,.,TRBV20-1,CSARDRTGSAGAFNEQYF,TGCAGTGCTAGAGATCGGACAGGGTCAGCGGGAGCGTTCAATGAGCAGTACTTC
TRBJ1-1,few,.,TRBV6-1,CASSEGDHTEAFF,TGTGCCAGCAGCGAGGGTGATCACACTGAAGCTTTCTTT
TRBJ2-1,many,.,TRBV7-9,CASSQQGNVYNEQFF,TGTGCCAGCAGCCAGCAGGGGAACGTGTACAATGAGCAGTTCTTC
TRBJ2-1,.,TRBD1,TRBV7-8,CASSILPGQGSHNEQFF,TGTGCCAGCAGCATACTTCCGGGACAGGGGTCGCACAATGAGCAGTTCTTC
TRBJ2-7,many,.,TRBV10-3,CAISDAGQSSYEQYF,TGTGCCATCAGTGATGCGGGACAGAGCTCCTACGAGCAGTACTTC
TRBJ2-2,few,TRBD2,TRBV5-1,CASNVLAGSVGELFF,TGCGCCAGCAACGTACTAGCGGGGTCGGTAGGGGAGCTGTTTTTT
TRBJ1-5,.,TRBD1,TRBV19,CASRLTGNNQPQHF,TGTGCCAGTAGGTTGACAGGGAACAATCAGCCCCAGCATTTT
TRBJ2-1,many,TRBD2,TRBV3-1,CASSQDGGGRNYNEQFF,TGTGCCAGCAGCCAAGACGGTGGCGGGAGGAATTACAATGAGCAGTTCTTC
TRBJ2-7,many,.,TRBV5-1,CASSPQGSYEQYF,TGCGCCAGCAGTCCACAGGGCTCCTACGAGCAGTACTTC
TRBJ2-2,few,.,TRBV5-1,CASSMNAGELFF,TGCGCCAGCAGCATGAACGCCGGGGAGCTGTTTTTT
TRBJ2-2,.,TRBD1,TRBV11-2,CASSGTGGPGELFF,TGTGCCAGCAGCGGGACAGGGGGCCCCGGGGAGCTGTTTTTT
TRBJ1-1,few,.,TRBV9,CASSVEAGNTEAFF,TGTGCCAGCAGCGTAGAAGCAGGGAACACTGAAGCTTTCTTT
TRBJ2-5,many,TRBD2,TRBV5-6,CASSFIGREGRETQYF,TGTGCCAGCAGCTTCATAGGGCGGGAGGGCCGTGAGACCCAGTACTTC
TRBJ1-6,.,.,TRBV5-1,CASSLGDSGSPLHF,TGCGCCAGCAGCTTGGGTGACAGTGGTTCACCCCTCCACTTT
TRBJ1-6,many,.,TRBV3-1,CASSLRDNSPLHF,TGTGCCAGCAGCCTCAGGGATAATTCACCCCTCCACTTT
TRBJ2-6,many,.,TRBV20-1,CSASQDTGANVLTF,TGCAGTGCTAGCCAGGATACTGGGGCCAACGTCCTGACTTTC
TRBJ2-1,.,TRBD2,TRBV4-1,CASSQETSGPYNEQFF,TGCGCCAGCAGCCAAGAGACTAGCGGCCCCTACAATGAGCAGTTCTTC
TRBJ1-4,.,TRBD1,TRBV5-6,CASSLFAGTGVGMEKLFF,TGTGCCAGCAGCTTGTTTGCCGGGACAGGGGTGGGGATGGAAAAACTGTTTTTT
TRBJ2-1,many,TRBD2,TRBV5-1,CASSWGLAGGTYNEQFF,TGCGCCAGCAGCTGGGGGCTAGCGGGAGGCACCTACAATGAGCAGTTCTTC
TRBJ2-1,many,.,TRBV5-8,CASRGGGTYNEQFF,TGTGCCAGCAGGGGAGGAGGAACCTACAATGAGCAGTTCTTC
TRBJ2-2,few,TRBD2,TRBV6-2/TRBV6-3,CASRRLAGGLNTGELFF,TGTGCCAGCAGACGACTAGCGGGAGGCCTGAACACCGGGGAGCTGTTTTTT
TRBJ1-3,many,.,TRBV7-3,CASSSGSGNTIYF,TGTGCCAGCAGCTCGGGTTCTGGAAACACCATATATTTT
TRBJ2-7,many,TRBD2,TRBV30,CAWSVLLDTAGGYEQYF,TGTGCCTGGAGTGTACTGCTGGACACCGCGGGGGGGTACGAGCAGTACTTC
TRBJ2-1,.,.,TRBV27,CASNQGIGSYNEQFF,TGTGCCAGCAATCAGGGAATAGGATCTTACAATGAGCAGTTCTTC
TRBJ2-7,.,TRBD1,TRBV18,CASSPQGAGTFYEQYF,TGTGCCAGCTCACCACAGGGGGCAGGAACCTTCTACGAGCAGTACTTC
TRBJ2-1,many,.,TRBV19,CASSDRDMGLRSSQEQFF,TGTGCCAGTAGCGACCGGGACATGGGACTCAGGTCATCCCAGGAGCAGTTCTTC
TRBJ2-1,many,.,TRBV30,CAWSSPGRGNEQFF,TGTGCCTGGAGTAGCCCTGGAAGGGGCAATGAGCAGTTCTTC
TRBJ2-1,.,TRBD2,TRBV27,CASTRGLAGHNEQFF,TGTGCCAGCACTAGAGGACTAGCGGGTCACAATGAGCAGTTCTTC
TRBJ2-2,.,TRBD2,TRBV6-5,CASSYIAGGNTGELFF,TGTGCCAGCAGTTATATAGCGGGAGGGAACACCGGGGAGCTGTTTTTT
TRBJ1-1,.,.,TRBV10-3,CAIKKGGLTEAFF,TGTGCCATCAAGAAGGGGGGGCTGACTGAAGCTTTCTTT
TRBJ2-7,few,TRBD2,TRBV14,CASGLALGEQYF,TGTGCCAGCGGACTAGCGTTAGGCGAGCAGTACTTC
TRBJ2-6,few,.,TRBV3-1,CASSQLLTGANVLTF,TGTGCCAGCAGCCAACTCCTGACTGGGGCCAACGTCCTGACTTTC
TRBJ2-3,.,TRBD2,TRBV11-2,CASSLGGTSGIRMDTDTQYF,TGTGCCAGCAGCTTAGGAGGGACTAGCGGAATAAGAATGGATACAGATACGCAGTATTTT
TRBJ2-5,few,TRBD2,TRBV9,CASSAGTSGLQETQYF,TGTGCCAGCAGCGCTGGGACTAGCGGGCTCCAAGAGACCCAGTACTTC
TRBJ2-4,many,.,TRBV12-3/TRBV12-4,CASSFAVRRAKNIQYF,TGTGCCAGCAGTTTTGCAGTTCGTAGGGCCAAAAACATTCAGTACTTC
TRBJ2-1,.,TRBD2,TRBV24-1,CATSDLRTSGGYNEQFF,TGTGCCACCAGTGACCTGAGGACTAGCGGAGGATACAATGAGCAGTTCTTC
TRBJ2-5,many,.,TRBV7-7,CASSLRGSRETQYF,TGTGCTAGCAGCTTAAGGGGGTCTCGAGAGACCCAGTACTTC
TRBJ2-1,many,.,TRBV27,CASSSNQDETVGEQFF,TGTGCCAGCAGTTCAAACCAAGACGAGACCGTCGGTGAGCAGTTCTTC
TRBJ2-1,many,TRBD2,TRBV5-1,CASSLILTSGNEQFF,TGCGCCAGCAGCCTGATATTGACTAGCGGGAATGAGCAGTTCTTC
TRBJ2-3,few,.,TRBV20-1,CSARGGGRRDVTDTQYF,TGCAGTGCTAGGGGGGGAGGACGGCGGGACGTCACAGATACGCAGTATTTT
TRBJ1-2,many,TRBD1,TRBV2,CASSAGTGDYGYTF,TGTGCCAGCAGTGCCGGGACAGGCGACTATGGCTACACCTTC
TRBJ2-1,many,.,TRBV6-5,CASSYRDGGSGGGEQFF,TGTGCCAGCAGTTACCGAGACGGTGGGAGTGGGGGCGGAGAGCAGTTCTTC
TRBJ2-1,many,TRBD2,TRBV19,CASSTLAGGPHEQFF,TGTGCCAGTAGTACTCTAGCGGGAGGGCCACATGAGCAGTTCTTC
TRBJ1-5,many,.,TRBV28,CASMQGLSNQPQHF,TGTGCCAGCATGCAGGGGCTTAGCAATCAGCCCCAGCATTTT
TRBJ2-7,few,.,TRBV7-9,CASSLGTANYEQYF,TGTGCCAGCAGCTTAGGGACAGCCAACTACGAGCAGTACTTC
TRBJ2-5,many,TRBD2,TRBV27,CASSLFSSGRRFLETQYF,TGTGCCAGCAGTTTATTTTCTAGCGGGAGGAGGTTTTTAGAGACCCAGTACTTC